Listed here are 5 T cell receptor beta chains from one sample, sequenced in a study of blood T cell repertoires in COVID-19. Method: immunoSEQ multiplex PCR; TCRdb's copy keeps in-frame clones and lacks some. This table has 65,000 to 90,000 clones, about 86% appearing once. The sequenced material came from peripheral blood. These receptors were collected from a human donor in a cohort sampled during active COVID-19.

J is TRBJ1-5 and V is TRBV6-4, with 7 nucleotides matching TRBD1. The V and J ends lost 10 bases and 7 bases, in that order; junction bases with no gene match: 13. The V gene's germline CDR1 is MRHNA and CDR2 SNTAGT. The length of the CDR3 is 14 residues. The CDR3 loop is CATNSRGSGQPQHF. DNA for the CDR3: TGTGCCACCAACTCCAGGGGGTCCGGGCAGCCCCAGCATTTT.

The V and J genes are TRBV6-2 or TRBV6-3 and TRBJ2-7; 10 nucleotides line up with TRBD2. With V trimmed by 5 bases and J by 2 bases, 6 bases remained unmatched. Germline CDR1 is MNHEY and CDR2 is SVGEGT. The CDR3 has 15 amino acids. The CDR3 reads CASSNPAGGPYEQYF. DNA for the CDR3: TGTGCCAGCAGTAACCCAGCGGGGGGGCCCTACGAGCAGTACTTC.

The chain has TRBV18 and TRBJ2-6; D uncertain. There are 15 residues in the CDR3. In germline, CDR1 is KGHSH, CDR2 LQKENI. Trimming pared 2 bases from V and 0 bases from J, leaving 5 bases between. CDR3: CASSPTSSGANVLTF. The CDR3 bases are TGTGCCAGCTCACCAACAAGCTCTGGGGCCAACGTCCTGACTTTC.

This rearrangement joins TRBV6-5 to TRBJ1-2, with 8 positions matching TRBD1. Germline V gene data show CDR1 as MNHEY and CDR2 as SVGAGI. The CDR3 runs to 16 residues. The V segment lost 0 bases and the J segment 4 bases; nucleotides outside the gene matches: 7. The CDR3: CASSYSWTGSGYGYTF. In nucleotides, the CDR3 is TGTGCCAGCAGTTACTCCTGGACAGGGAGTGGCTATGGCTACACCTTC.

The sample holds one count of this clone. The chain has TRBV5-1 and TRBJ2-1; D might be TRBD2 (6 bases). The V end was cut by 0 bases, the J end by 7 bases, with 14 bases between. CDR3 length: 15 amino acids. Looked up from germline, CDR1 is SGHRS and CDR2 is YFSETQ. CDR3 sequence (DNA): TGCGCCAGCAGCTTGGCCGGCGCACGGGGGAATGAGCAGTTCTTC. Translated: CASSLAGARGNEQFF.